One sample yielded the 10 T cell receptor beta chains listed below, sequenced in a study of T cells in Graves' hyperthyroidism and ophthalmopathy. Authors of the study amplified TCR beta CDR3 regions from RNA transcripts. During a first-round RT-PCR of the TCR CDR3, the HTBI primer set was used. Each CDR3 protein is one row after TCRdb ran MiXCR on the multiplex PCR reads. The sample comprises fewer than 550,000 distinct CDR3 sequences, around 16% of which are singletons, and 7.5% to 8% rests with the top ten. Sequencing was performed on blood. These receptor sequences come from a woman aged 18-35 years with Graves' hyperthyroidism.

This chain joins TRBV5-1 and TRBJ1-4; 9 bases align to TRBD1. Germline CDR1 reads SGHRS; CDR2 reads YFSETQ. Unmatched junction bases numbered 8, after V lost 7 bases and J lost 7 bases. The CDR3 sequence is 14 residues long. The CDR3 sequence is CASGLQGASEKLFF. The CDR3 DNA sequence: TGCGCCAGCGGGTTACAGGGGGCGAGTGAAAAACTGTTTTTT. Based on the CDR3 plus reference TRBV5-1 and TRBJ1-4, the full variable domain is KAGVTQTPRYLIKTRGQQVTLSCSPISGHRSVSWYQQTPGQGLQFLFEYFSETQRNKGNFPGRFSGRQFSNSRSEMNVSTLELGDSALYLCASGLQGASEKLFFGSGTQLSVL.

Remarks on this clonotype: The conserved final phenylalanine or tryptophan is absent from the CDR3, which likely points to a read error. The genes are TRBV3-1 and TRBJ2-7; D possibly matches TRBD1 or TRBD2 (5 bases each). Germline CDR1 LGHDT, CDR2 YNNKEL (reference sequence). The CDR3 length is 12 residues. V lost 3 bases to trimming and J lost 3 bases, with 6 bases between them. The CDR3 region has the DNA TGTGCCAGCAGCCATGGGGGCTACGAGCAGTACCTC. Translation gives CASSHGGYEQYL.

The table lists this clonotype with a few counts. The gene calls are TRBV10-3 and TRBJ2-7; 11 bases match TRBD1. The CDR3 loop spans 16 amino acids. The germline V gene encodes CDR1 ENHRY and CDR2 SYGVKD. Trimming at V came to 7 bases and at J to 6 bases, leaving 14 bases not matched to a gene. For the CDR3, the DNA is TGTGCCATCACCTCAGATCGGACAGGGGGCTTAGGCGAGCAGTACTTC. It translates to CAITSDRTGGLGEQYF.

This clonotype came up a few times. The chain recombines TRBV7-3 with TRBJ1-4; unclear D gene. Trimming pared 2 bases from V and 0 bases from J, leaving 10 bases between. Per the germline V gene, CDR1 is SGHTA and CDR2 is FQGTGA. This CDR3 spans 16 amino acids. The CDR3 here is CASSLLKGSTNEKLFF. For the CDR3, the DNA is TGTGCCAGCAGCTTACTCAAAGGCTCAACTAATGAAAAACTGTTTTTT.

The chain couples TRBV24-1 to TRBJ2-2; D not resolved. The germline V gene has CDR1 KGHDR and CDR2 SFDVKD. This CDR3 is 14 amino acids long. V shed 12 bases and J shed 4 bases, with 17 bases lying between them. CDR3: CACSGPVITGELFF. In DNA form, the CDR3 reads TGTGCCTGTTCTGGCCCGGTCATCACCGGGGAGCTGTTTTTT.

In its sample, this clonotype was seen a few times. The chain joins TRBV25-1 to TRBJ2-3; possibly TRBD1 or TRBD2 for D (5 bases each). The CDR3 runs 17 residues. Germline-derived CDR1 and CDR2 are MGHDK and SYGVNS. The V end lost 1 base, the J end lost 4 bases, and 18 bases lay between the germline ends. The CDR3 is CASSEFGALGDPDTQYF. In DNA form, the CDR3 reads TGTGCCAGCAGTGAATTCGGGGCACTGGGAGATCCAGATACGCAGTATTTT.

This clonotype occurred many times. The rearrangement joins TRBV4-2 to TRBJ2-1; 14 positions match TRBD2. J lost 7 bases, V lost 3 bases, and 5 bases had no gene match. CDR1 is LGHNA and CDR2 is YNFKEQ in the germline V gene. The CDR3 totals 16 residues. CDR3 region: CASSHSGTSGSNEQFF. In DNA, the CDR3 is TGTGCCAGCAGCCATTCCGGGACTAGCGGGAGTAATGAGCAGTTCTTC.

This clonotype was counted at least ten times. The chain recombines TRBV20-1 with TRBJ1-5; a possible D gene is TRBD1 (5 bases). The ends were cut back, 3 bases at V and 7 bases at J, with 16 bases in the middle. This CDR3 has 14 residues. Germline V gives CDR1 DFQATT, CDR2 SNEGSKA (reference sequence). As DNA, the CDR3 is TGCAGTGCTAGTTCAGCGACAGCGGGGCAGCCCCAGCATTTT. Its protein is CSASSATAGQPQHF.

V and J are TRBV5-4 and TRBJ2-1; 10 bases are shared with TRBD1. CDR1 is SGHNT, CDR2 YYREEE, per germline (reference sequence). The CDR3 spans 15 residues. J lost 6 bases, V lost 7 bases, and 10 bases had no gene match. The CDR3 nucleotides read TGTGCCAGCTTCTCCGGGACAGGGGATTTCAATGAGCAGTTCTTC. This codes for CASFSGTGDFNEQFF.

In regard to this clonotype: Since a much larger clone is just one base distant, this may be a read error. This sequence joins TRBV6-2 or TRBV6-3 and TRBJ1-4; D may be TRBD1 (6 bases). V was shortened by 7 bases and J by 7 bases, with 19 bases between the two germline ends. The CDR3 totals 15 residues. The V gene's germline CDR1 is MNHEY and CDR2 SVGEGT. In nucleotides, the CDR3 is TGTGCCAGCAAAAACGGGGGCAGCCCCTCTGAAAAACTGTTTTTT. It encodes CASKNGGSPSEKLFF.